This T cell receptor (beta chain) was captured in a study of T cells in Graves' hyperthyroidism and ophthalmopathy. TCR beta CDR3 sequences were amplified from RNA transcripts. The study used the HTBI primer set for a first-round RT-PCR of the TCR CDR3. TCRdb re-analysed the multiplex PCR reads in MiXCR, keeping a single row per CDR3 protein. The sample records roughly 400,000 distinct CDR3 sequences, around a quarter being singletons. Study conclusions and caveats: For ophthalmopathy, model prediction preceded onset by a median roughly 6.5 months.

This clonotype was seen many times. Its target is not known. V was trimmed by 2 bases and J by 5 bases, leaving 9 bases between them. The CDR3 runs 13 residues. CDR1 is SNHLY, CDR2 FYNNEI, per germline. The specimen sequenced was blood. The V and J genes are TRBV2 and TRBJ2-5; D ambiguous. The sequence came from a man aged 45 to 65 with Graves' hyperthyroidism. The CDR3 spells CASSENGGETQYF. In nucleotides, the CDR3 is TGTGCCAGCAGTGAAAATGGCGGCGAGACCCAGTACTTC.